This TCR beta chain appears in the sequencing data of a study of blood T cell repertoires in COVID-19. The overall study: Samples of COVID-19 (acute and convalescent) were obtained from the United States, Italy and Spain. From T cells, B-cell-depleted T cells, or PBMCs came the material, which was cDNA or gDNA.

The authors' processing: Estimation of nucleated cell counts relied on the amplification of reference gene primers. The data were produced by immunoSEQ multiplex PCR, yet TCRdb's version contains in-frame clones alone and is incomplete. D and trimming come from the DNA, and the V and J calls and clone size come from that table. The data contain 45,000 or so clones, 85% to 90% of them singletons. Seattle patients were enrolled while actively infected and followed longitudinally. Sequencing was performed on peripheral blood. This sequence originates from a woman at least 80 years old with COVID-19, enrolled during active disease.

The CDR3 sequence: CASSWTSASPYNEQFF. The CDR3 nucleotides are TGCGCCAGCAGCTGGACTAGCGCGAGCCCCTACAATGAGCAGTTCTTC. This chain uses TRBV5-1 with TRBJ2-1; 9 positions agree with TRBD2. Germline trimming cut 3 bases from V and 2 bases from J; bases unmatched to any gene: 6. The CDR3 contains 16 residues. CDR1 and CDR2 (germline): SGHRS, YFSETQ.